These 10 T cell receptor beta chains were sequenced from one sample in a study of cytomegalovirus exposure and HLA in healthy donors. Researchers ran the PCR with 60 Vbeta and 13 Jbeta primers. Clones were sequenced by immunoSEQ multiplex PCR, and TCRdb holds only the in-frame ones, with some missing. The sample contains 150,000 to 200,000 clones, around 80% of which appear only once. Material: PBMCs. The receptor source for this set is a man aged 40-49 years in good health and CMV-seropositive.

The J gene is TRBJ1-5, the V gene TRBV28; D unresolved. Per germline, CDR1 MDHEN and CDR2 SYDVKM. V lost 1 base and J lost 5, with 9 bases in between. The CDR3 runs to 14 residues. The DNA for the CDR3 is TGTGCCAGCAGTTTATTGTCTCGGGATCAGCCCCAGCATTTT. It translates to CASSLLSRDQPQHF.

Details on this clone: One junction end disagrees with the germline gene, perhaps due to a read error. This chain joins TRBV7-9 and TRBJ2-5, with 12 bases identical to TRBD2. The germline V gene has CDR1 SEHNR and CDR2 FQNEAQ (reference sequence). CDR3 length: 15 residues. CDR3 coding DNA: TGTTCCAGCAGCATCCCTAGCGGGGGGGCGGAGACCCAGTACTTC. It is translated as CSSSIPSGGAETQYF.

The chain combines TRBV14 with TRBJ1-4; the D is unclear. This CDR3 region has 16 residues. Between the trimmed V and J ends, which lost 4 bases and 3 bases, there was a span of 15 bases. Per the germline V gene, CDR1 is SGHDN and CDR2 is FVKESK. The CDR3 protein is CASSPQRRAANEKLFF. The CDR3 bases are TGTGCCAGCAGCCCTCAGAGGCGAGCGGCTAATGAAAAACTGTTTTTT.

This chain joins TRBV7-6 and TRBJ1-1; D uncertain. The CDR3 totals 15 residues. V shed 5 bases and J shed 4 bases, with 17 bases lying between them. CDR1 SGHVS and CDR2 FNYEAQ come from the germline V gene. This chain's CDR3 is CASSLNGGYGTEAFF. The DNA of the CDR3 is TGTGCCAGCAGCCTAAACGGAGGTTATGGCACTGAAGCTTTCTTT.

The J gene is TRBJ2-7, the V gene TRBV7-6; D remains unclear. There are 16 residues in the CDR3. The V gene lost 4 bases and the J gene lost 2 bases, with 18 bases spanning the gap. From germline, CDR1 is SGHVS and CDR2 FNYEAQ. The CDR3: CASSSPGFKAPYEQYF. In nucleotides, the CDR3 is TGTGCCAGCAGCTCGCCCGGGTTTAAGGCCCCCTACGAGCAGTACTTC.

The chain carries TRBV19 and TRBJ1-2; D unresolved. Germline V lookup: CDR1 LNHDA, CDR2 SQIVND (reference sequence). This CDR3 is 14 amino acids long. The ends were cut back, 1 base at V and 0 bases at J, with 6 bases in the middle. The CDR3 DNA sequence: TGTGCCAGTAGTATAGCGGGAACTAACTATGGCTACACCTTC. This encodes CASSIAGTNYGYTF.

The chain uses TRBV5-1 and TRBJ1-5, with TRBD1 as a possible D gene (5 bases). V was pared by 0 bases and J by 4 bases, with 8 bases between. Germline V gene sequence: CDR1 SGHRS, CDR2 YFSETQ. The CDR3 runs 14 residues. CDR3 sequence: CASSLAGRNQPQHF. The CDR3 DNA reads as TGCGCCAGCAGCTTGGCAGGGCGGAATCAGCCCCAGCATTTT. Full variable domain (outside the CDR3, taken from reference TRBV5-1 and TRBJ1-5): KAGVTQTPRYLIKTRGQQVTLSCSPISGHRSVSWYQQTPGQGLQFLFEYFSETQRNKGNFPGRFSGRQFSNSRSEMNVSTLELGDSALYLCASSLAGRNQPQHFGDGTRLSIL.

This clone was seen only once. The gene calls are TRBV6-5 and TRBJ1-3, with 9 bases lining up with TRBD1. This CDR3 region has 15 residues. The V and J ends lost 6 bases and 2 bases, in that order; junction bases with no gene match: 5. CDR1 is MNHEY and CDR2 is SVGAGI in the germline V gene. This chain's CDR3 is CASRLGTGTGNTIYF. DNA of the CDR3: TGTGCCAGCAGACTCGGGACAGGGACTGGAAACACCATATATTTT.

The gene calls are TRBV18 and TRBJ1-4; no definite D call. The CDR3 covers 15 residues. Looked up from germline, CDR1 is KGHSH and CDR2 is LQKENI. The V and J ends lost 1 base and 7 bases respectively, with 13 bases between them. The CDR3 bases are TGTGCCAGCTCACCACGGGCGCAGAATAGTGAAAAACTGTTTTTT. It is translated as CASSPRAQNSEKLFF.

The rearrangement uses TRBV5-1 and TRBJ1-3; D is ambiguous. V was cut by 0 bases and J by 2 bases, with 12 bases left in between. The CDR3 is 16 residues long. The germline gives CDR1 SGHRS, CDR2 YFSETQ. Here the CDR3 reads CASSLASGIAGNTIYF. CDR3 nucleotide sequence: TGCGCCAGCAGCTTGGCGTCCGGGATTGCTGGAAACACCATATATTTT.